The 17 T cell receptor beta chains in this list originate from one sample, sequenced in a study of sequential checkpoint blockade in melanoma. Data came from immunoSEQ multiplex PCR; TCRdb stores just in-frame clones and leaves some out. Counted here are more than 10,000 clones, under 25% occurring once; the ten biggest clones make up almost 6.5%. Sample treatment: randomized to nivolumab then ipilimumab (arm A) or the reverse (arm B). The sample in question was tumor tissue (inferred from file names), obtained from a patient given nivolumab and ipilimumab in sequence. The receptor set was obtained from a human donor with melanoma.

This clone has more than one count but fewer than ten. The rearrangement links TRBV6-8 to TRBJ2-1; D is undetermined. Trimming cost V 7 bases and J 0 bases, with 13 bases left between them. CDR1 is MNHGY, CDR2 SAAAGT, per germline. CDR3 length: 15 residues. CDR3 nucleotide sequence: TGTGCCAGCAAGAGAGGTTCCAACTCCTACAATGAGCAGTTCTTC. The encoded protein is CASKRGSNSYNEQFF.

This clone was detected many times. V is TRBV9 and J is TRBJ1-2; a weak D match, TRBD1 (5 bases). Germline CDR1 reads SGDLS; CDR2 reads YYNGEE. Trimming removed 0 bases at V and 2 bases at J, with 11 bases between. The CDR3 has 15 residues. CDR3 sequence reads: CASSVEGDLNYGYTF. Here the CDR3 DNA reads TGTGCCAGCAGCGTAGAAGGGGACCTCAACTATGGCTACACCTTC.

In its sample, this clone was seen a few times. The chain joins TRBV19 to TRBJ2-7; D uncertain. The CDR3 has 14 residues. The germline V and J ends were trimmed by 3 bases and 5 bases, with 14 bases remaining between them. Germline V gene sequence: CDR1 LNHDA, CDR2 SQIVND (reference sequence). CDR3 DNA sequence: TGTGCCAGTAGTATTTCCGGTGTGATCGACGAGCAGTACTTC. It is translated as CASSISGVIDEQYF.

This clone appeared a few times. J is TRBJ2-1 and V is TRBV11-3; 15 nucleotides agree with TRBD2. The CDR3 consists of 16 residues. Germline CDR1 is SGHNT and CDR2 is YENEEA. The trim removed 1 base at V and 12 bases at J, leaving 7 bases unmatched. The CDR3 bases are TGTGCCAGCAGCTTAGGGTTTGGACTAGCGGGAGGGTGGCAGTTCTTC. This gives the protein CASSLGFGLAGGWQFF.

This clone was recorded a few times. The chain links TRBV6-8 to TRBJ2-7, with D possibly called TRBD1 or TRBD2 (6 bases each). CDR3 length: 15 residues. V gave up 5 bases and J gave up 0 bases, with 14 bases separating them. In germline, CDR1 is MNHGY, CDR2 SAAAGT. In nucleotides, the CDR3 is TGTGCCAGCAGTGACAGGACTATTCACTCCTACGAGCAGTACTTC. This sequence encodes CASSDRTIHSYEQYF.

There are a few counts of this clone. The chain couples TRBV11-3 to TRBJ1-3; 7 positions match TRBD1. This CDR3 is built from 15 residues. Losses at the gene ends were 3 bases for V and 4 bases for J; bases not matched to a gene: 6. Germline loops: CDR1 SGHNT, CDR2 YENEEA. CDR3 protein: CASSFSGGGGNTIYF. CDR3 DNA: TGTGCCAGCAGCTTTTCAGGGGGAGGCGGAAACACCATATATTTT.

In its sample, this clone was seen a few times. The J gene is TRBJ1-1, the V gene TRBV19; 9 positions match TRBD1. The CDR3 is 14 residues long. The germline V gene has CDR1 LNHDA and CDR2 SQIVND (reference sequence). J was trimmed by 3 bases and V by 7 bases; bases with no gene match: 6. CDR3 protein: CASKTGTGYTEAFF. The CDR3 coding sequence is TGTGCCAGTAAAACCGGGACAGGGTACACTGAAGCTTTCTTT.

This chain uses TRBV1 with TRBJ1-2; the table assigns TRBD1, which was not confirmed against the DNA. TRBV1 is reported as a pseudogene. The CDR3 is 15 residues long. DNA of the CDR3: TGCGCCAGCAGCCAAGAAGGGGGATCAGTAGGGGGCTACACCTTC. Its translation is CASSQEGGSVGGYTF.

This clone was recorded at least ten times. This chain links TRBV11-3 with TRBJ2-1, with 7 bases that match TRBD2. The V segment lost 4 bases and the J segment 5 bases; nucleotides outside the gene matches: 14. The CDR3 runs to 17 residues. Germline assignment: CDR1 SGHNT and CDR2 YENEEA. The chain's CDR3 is CASSSGGAGTTNNEQFF. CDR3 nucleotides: TGTGCCAGCAGCTCGGGGGGAGCCGGGACTACCAACAATGAGCAGTTCTTC.

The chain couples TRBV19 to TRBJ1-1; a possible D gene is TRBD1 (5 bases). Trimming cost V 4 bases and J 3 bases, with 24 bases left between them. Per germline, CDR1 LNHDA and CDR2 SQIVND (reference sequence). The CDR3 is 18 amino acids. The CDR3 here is CASSRTIRDGRADTEAFF. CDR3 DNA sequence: TGTGCCAGTAGTAGGACGATACGGGACGGTCGTGCGGACACTGAAGCTTTCTTT. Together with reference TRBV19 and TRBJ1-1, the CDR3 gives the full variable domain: DGGITQSPKYLFRKEGQNVTLSCEQNLNHDAMYWYRQDPGQGLRLIYYSQIVNDFQKGDIAEGYSVSREKKESFPLTVTSAQKNPTAFYLCASSRTIRDGRADTEAFFGQGTRLTVV.

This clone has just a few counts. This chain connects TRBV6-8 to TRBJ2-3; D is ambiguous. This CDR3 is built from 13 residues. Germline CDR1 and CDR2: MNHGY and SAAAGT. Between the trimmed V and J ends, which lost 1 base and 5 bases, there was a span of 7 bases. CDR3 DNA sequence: TGTGCCAGCAGTTACTTCCTACAAGATACGCAGTATTTT. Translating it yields CASSYFLQDTQYF.

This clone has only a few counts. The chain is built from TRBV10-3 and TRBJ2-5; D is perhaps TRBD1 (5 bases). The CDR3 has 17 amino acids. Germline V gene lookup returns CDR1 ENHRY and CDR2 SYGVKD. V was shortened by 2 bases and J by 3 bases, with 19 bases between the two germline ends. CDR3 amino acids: CAISEGAPLGVKETQYF. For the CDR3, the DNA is TGTGCCATCAGTGAGGGGGCACCCCTAGGGGTTAAAGAGACCCAGTACTTC.

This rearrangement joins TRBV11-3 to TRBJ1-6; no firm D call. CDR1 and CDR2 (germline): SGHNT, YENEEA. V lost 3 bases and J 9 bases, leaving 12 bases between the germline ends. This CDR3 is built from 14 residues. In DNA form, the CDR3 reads TGTGCCAGCAGCTTCAGAAGCAGTGGTTCACCCCTCCACTTT. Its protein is CASSFRSSGSPLHF.

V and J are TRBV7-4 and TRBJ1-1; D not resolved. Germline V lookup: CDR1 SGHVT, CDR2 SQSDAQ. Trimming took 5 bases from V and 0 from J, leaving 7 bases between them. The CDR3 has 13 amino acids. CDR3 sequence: CASSPEVNTEAFF. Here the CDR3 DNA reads TGTGCCAGCAGCCCTGAGGTGAACACTGAAGCTTTCTTT.

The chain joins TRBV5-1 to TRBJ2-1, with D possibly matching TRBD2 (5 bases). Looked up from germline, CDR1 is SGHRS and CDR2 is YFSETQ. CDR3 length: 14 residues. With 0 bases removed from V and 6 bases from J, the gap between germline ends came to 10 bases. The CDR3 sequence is CASSLEGSRNEQFF. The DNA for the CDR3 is TGCGCCAGCAGCTTGGAAGGGAGTCGCAATGAGCAGTTCTTC.

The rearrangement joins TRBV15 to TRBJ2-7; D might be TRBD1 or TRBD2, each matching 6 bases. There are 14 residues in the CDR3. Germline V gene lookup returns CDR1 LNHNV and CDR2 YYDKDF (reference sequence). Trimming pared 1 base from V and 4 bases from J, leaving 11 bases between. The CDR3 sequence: CATSRAGAAYEQYF. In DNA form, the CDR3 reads TGTGCCACCAGCAGAGCGGGGGCGGCATACGAGCAGTACTTC.

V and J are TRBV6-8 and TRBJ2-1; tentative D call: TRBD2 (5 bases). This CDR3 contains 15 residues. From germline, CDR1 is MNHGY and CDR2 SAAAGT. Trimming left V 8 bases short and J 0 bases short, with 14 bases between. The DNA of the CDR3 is TGTGCCAGCGCTAGCCCCGAAAACTCCTACAATGAGCAGTTCTTC. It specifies CASASPENSYNEQFF.